A single sample is the source of the 2 T cell receptor beta chains below, sequenced in a study of blood T cells in healthy people across ages. The second PCR ran roughly 7 to 12 cycles with a sample-barcoded 5' primer and J-beta primers. TCRdb re-derived calls from the 5' RACE reads in MiXCR, one entry per CDR3 protein. The repertoire holds some 860,000 distinct CDR3 sequences, with around three fifths as singletons. Input material: blood. The receptors come from a middle-aged man in good health.

This sequence joins TRBV20-1 and TRBJ2-1, with TRBD1 as a possible D gene (5 bases). The CDR3 is made up of 11 amino acids. The germline V gene has CDR1 DFQATT and CDR2 SNEGSKA (reference sequence). The ends were cut back, 6 bases at V and 8 bases at J, with 11 bases in the middle. CDR3 residues: CSAPWGHEQFF. The CDR3 DNA follows: TGCAGTGCCCCATGGGGCCATGAGCAGTTCTTC.

This rearrangement joins TRBV12-3 or TRBV12-4 to TRBJ2-3; 7 bases map to TRBD2. The V segment lost 4 bases and the J segment 0 bases; nucleotides outside the gene matches: 7. The length of the CDR3 is 16 residues. The CDR3, as DNA: TGTGCCAGCAGTTCCTTCCATAGCGGGAGCACAGATACGCAGTATTTT. It specifies CASSSFHSGSTDTQYF.